This passage covers 8 T cell receptor beta chains from one sample sequenced in a study of CD8 T cells in Susac syndrome. Random-hexamer reverse transcription was applied to about 0.5 to 1 ug RNA. TCRdb reprocessed the immunoSEQ multiplex PCR reads via MiXCR and lists one record per CDR3 protein. Here the sample spans approximately 120,000 distinct CDR3 sequences, around 95% being singletons. Sequenced input: CD8+ T cells from PBMCs. Receptor source: a human donor with Susac syndrome.

CDR3 coding DNA: TGTGCCAGCAGCTCAGCTAGCGGGGGGGATGAGCAGTTCTTC. Translation: CASSSASGGDEQFF. The rearrangement uses TRBV7-8 and TRBJ2-1, with TRBD2 matching over 12 bases. V shed 4 bases and J 8 bases; nucleotides not matched to a gene: 3. The CDR3 sequence is 14 residues long. Germline V gene data show CDR1 as SGHVS and CDR2 as FQNEAQ.

The rearrangement joins TRBV6-5 to TRBJ1-2; TRBD1 matches 7 bases. Germline lookup yields CDR1 MNHEY and CDR2 SVGAGI. The J segment lost 8 bases and the V segment lost 6 bases, leaving 12 bases of the junction unmatched. The CDR3 is 14 amino acids. This CDR3 is CASSQRQGIRGYTF. In nucleotides, the CDR3 is TGTGCCAGCAGCCAAAGACAGGGAATAAGAGGCTACACCTTC.

V gene TRBV27 combines with J gene TRBJ2-7; 9 bases match TRBD1. CDR3 length: 15 residues. V shed 6 bases and J 3 bases; nucleotides not matched to a gene: 9. From germline, CDR1 is MNHEY and CDR2 SMNVEV (reference sequence). The CDR3 loop reads CASSLLRDRDYEQYF. The CDR3 DNA sequence: TGTGCCAGCAGCCTCTTAAGGGACAGGGACTACGAGCAGTACTTC.

The chain employs TRBV6-2 or TRBV6-3 and TRBJ2-5, with TRBD2 matching over 11 bases. Germline V gene lookup returns CDR1 MNHEY and CDR2 SVGEGT. V gave up 2 bases and J gave up 0 bases; unmatched junction bases: 2. CDR3 length equals 16 residues. CDR3 region: CASSYGTSGNQETQYF. Here the CDR3 DNA reads TGTGCCAGCAGTTACGGGACTAGCGGTAACCAAGAGACCCAGTACTTC.

This chain uses TRBV4-3 with TRBJ2-1; D tentatively reads TRBD1 or TRBD2 (5 bases each). The V end lost 4 bases, the J end lost 0 bases, and 10 bases lay between the germline ends. Germline assignment: CDR1 LGHNA and CDR2 YSLEER. This CDR3 has 15 residues. The CDR3 protein is CASSPEGPSYNEQFF. DNA for the CDR3: TGCGCCAGCAGCCCCGAGGGGCCCTCCTACAATGAGCAGTTCTTC.

The V gene is TRBV7-9, the J gene TRBJ1-2, with D perhaps TRBD1 (6 bases). The CDR3 contains 15 residues. V was cut by 4 bases and J by 0 bases, with 12 bases left in between. The germline gives CDR1 SEHNR, CDR2 FQNEAQ (reference sequence). The CDR3: CASSSWTDPNYGYTF. The CDR3, as DNA: TGTGCCAGCAGCTCTTGGACAGACCCTAACTATGGCTACACCTTC.

The chain links TRBV14 to TRBJ2-1, with 8 bases matching TRBD2. CDR1 and CDR2 from the germline V gene are SGHDN and FVKESK. The CDR3 runs to 17 residues. The V gene end was trimmed by 0 bases and the J gene end by 8 bases; junction bases not matched to a gene: 12. CDR3 residues: CASSQDTGRGAFDEQFF. The CDR3, as DNA: TGTGCCAGCAGCCAAGATACGGGGCGGGGGGCTTTCGATGAGCAGTTCTTC.

The rearrangement joins TRBV28 to TRBJ1-1; no clear D. V was pared by 2 bases and J by 3 bases, with 10 bases between. The CDR3 runs 14 residues. The germline V gene encodes CDR1 MDHEN and CDR2 SYDVKM. The CDR3 DNA reads as TGTGCCAGCAGTTTAGAAGGGAGGGACACTGAAGCTTTCTTT. Protein: CASSLEGRDTEAFF. Combining the CDR3 with reference TRBV28 and TRBJ1-1 gives the whole variable domain DVKVTQSSRYLVKRTGEKVFLECVQDMDHENMFWYRQDPGLGLRLIYFSYDVKMKEKGDIPEGYSVSREKKERFSLILESASTNQTSMYLCASSLEGRDTEAFFGQGTRLTVV.